Many counts were recorded for the clone carrying this T cell receptor beta chain. Amplification targeted TCR beta CDR3 regions from RNA transcripts. Researchers ran a first-round RT-PCR on the TCR CDR3 using the HTBI primer set. TCRdb recomputed calls from the multiplex PCR reads with MiXCR, one row per CDR3 protein. The sample records around 520,000 distinct CDR3 sequences, around 15% being singletons. Patients having uncontrolled infection, another autoimmune disease, pregnancy or lactation were not included. Every diagnosis used clinical symptoms, serum thyroxine and TRAb, thyroid ultrasound and orbital computed tomography. There are 15 residues in the CDR3. The V gene lost 0 bases and the J gene lost 1 base, with 10 bases spanning the gap. Germline CDR1 is SGDLS and CDR2 is YYNGEE. The source of the sample is a study of T cells in Graves' hyperthyroidism and ophthalmopathy.

The receptor comes from a middle-aged woman with Graves' hyperthyroidism. The rearrangement uses TRBV9 and TRBJ1-2; no reliable D call. Specimen: blood. CDR3 sequence (DNA): TGTGCCAGCAGCGTAGGGTGGGCAGATAACTATGGCTACACCTTC. It is translated as CASSVGWADNYGYTF.